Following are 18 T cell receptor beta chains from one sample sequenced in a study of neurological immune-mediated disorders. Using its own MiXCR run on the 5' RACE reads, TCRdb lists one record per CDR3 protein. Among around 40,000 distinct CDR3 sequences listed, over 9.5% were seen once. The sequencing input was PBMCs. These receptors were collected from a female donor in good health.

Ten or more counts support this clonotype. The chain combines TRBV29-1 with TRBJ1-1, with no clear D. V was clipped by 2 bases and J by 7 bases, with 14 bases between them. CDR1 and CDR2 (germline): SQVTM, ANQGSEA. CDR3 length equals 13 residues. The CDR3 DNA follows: TGCAGCGTTGAAAAACGTATAGCCTATGAAGCTTTCTTT. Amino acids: CSVEKRIAYEAFF.

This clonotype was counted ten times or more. The CDR3 DNA is TGTGCCAGCAGTTTAGGGCAGTCTTACACTGAAGCTTTCTTT. Translated, it gives CASSLGQSYTEAFF. The gene calls are TRBV12-3 or TRBV12-4 and TRBJ1-1; no firm D call. The CDR3 runs 14 residues. V lost 1 base and J 3 bases, leaving 9 bases between the germline ends.

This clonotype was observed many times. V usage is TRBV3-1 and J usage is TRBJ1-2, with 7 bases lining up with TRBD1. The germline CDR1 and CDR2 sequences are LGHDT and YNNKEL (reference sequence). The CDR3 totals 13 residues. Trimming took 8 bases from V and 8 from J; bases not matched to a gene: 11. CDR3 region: CASFAQTGLGYTF. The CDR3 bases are TGTGCCAGCTTCGCCCAGACAGGGTTGGGCTACACCTTC.

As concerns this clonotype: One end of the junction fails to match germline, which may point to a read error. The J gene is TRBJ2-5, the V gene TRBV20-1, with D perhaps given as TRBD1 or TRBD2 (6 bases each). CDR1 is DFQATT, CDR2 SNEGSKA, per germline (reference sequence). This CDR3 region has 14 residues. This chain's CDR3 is CSAGLRAGGGTKYF. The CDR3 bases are TGCAGTGCAGGCCTCCGGGCCGGAGGGGGGACCAAGTACTTC.

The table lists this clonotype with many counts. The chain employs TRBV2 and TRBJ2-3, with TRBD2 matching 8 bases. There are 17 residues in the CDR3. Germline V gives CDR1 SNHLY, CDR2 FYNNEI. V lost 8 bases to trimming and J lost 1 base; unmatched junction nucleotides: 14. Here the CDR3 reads CASSEYGSRGGTDTQYF. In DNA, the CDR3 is TGTGCCAGCTCCGAGTATGGCTCGCGGGGGGGCACAGATACGCAGTATTTT.

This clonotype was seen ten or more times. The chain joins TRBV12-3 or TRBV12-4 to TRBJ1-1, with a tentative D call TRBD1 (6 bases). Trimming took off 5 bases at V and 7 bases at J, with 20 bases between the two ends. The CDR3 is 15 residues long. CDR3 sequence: CASSPPTGTANEAFF. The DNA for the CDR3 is TGTGCCAGCAGTCCACCCACAGGGACGGCAAATGAAGCTTTCTTT.

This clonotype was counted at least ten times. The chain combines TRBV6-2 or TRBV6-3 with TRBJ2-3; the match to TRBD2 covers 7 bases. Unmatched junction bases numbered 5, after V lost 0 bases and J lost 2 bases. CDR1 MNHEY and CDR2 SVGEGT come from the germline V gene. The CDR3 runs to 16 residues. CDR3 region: CASSYSAGTNTDTQYF. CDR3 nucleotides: TGTGCCAGCAGTTACTCGGCAGGGACTAACACAGATACGCAGTATTTT.

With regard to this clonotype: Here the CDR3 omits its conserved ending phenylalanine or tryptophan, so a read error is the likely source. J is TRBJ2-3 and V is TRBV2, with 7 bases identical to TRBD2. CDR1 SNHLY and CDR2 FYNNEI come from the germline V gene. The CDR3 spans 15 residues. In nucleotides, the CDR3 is TGCGCCAGCAGTGAAGGGACTACTTCCACAGATACGCAGTATTAT. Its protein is CASSEGTTSTDTQYY.

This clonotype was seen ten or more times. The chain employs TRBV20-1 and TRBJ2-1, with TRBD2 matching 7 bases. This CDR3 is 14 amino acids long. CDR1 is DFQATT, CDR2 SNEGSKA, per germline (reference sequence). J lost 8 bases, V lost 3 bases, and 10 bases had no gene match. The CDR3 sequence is CSASVGREGDEQFF. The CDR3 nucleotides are TGCAGTGCTAGCGTGGGCAGGGAGGGCGATGAGCAGTTCTTC.

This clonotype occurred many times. The CDR3 DNA reads as TGCAGTGCTAGGGGTTCAGGATATTGGGGCACTGAAGCTTTCTTT. The encoded protein is CSARGSGYWGTEAFF. This chain joins TRBV20-1 and TRBJ1-1, with D unclear. The CDR3 runs 15 residues. Between the trimmed V and J ends, which lost 3 bases and 4 bases, there was a span of 18 bases. Germline assignment: CDR1 DFQATT and CDR2 SNEGSKA (reference sequence).

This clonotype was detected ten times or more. The CDR3 is CASSLTLGGDTQYF. The CDR3 DNA follows: TGTGCCAGCAGCTTGACGCTCGGTGGAGATACGCAGTATTTT. The chain links TRBV5-6 to TRBJ2-3; D call uncertain. In germline, CDR1 is SGHDT, CDR2 YYEEEE. Trimming stripped 1 base from V and 5 bases from J, with 11 bases between. The CDR3 runs to 14 residues.

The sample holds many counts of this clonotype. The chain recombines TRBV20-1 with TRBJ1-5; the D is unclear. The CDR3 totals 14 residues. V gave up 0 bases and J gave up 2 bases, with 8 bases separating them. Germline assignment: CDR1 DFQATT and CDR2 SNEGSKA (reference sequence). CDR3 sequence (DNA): TGCAGTGCTAGAGATGCGACCGGCAATCAGCCCCAGCATTTT. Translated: CSARDATGNQPQHF.

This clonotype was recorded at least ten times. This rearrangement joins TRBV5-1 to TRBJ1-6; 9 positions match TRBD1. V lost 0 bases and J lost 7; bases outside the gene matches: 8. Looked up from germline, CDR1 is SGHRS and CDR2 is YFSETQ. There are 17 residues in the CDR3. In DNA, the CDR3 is TGCGCCAGCAGCTTGGCAACGACTGGGACAGGGAATTCACCCCTCCACTTT. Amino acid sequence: CASSLATTGTGNSPLHF.

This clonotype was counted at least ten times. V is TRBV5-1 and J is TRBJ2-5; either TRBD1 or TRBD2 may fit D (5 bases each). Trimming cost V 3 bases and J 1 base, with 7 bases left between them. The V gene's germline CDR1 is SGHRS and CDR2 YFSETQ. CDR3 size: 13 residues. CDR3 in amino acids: CASSSGPQETQYF. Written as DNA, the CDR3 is TGCGCCAGCAGCTCGGGACCCCAAGAGACCCAGTACTTC.

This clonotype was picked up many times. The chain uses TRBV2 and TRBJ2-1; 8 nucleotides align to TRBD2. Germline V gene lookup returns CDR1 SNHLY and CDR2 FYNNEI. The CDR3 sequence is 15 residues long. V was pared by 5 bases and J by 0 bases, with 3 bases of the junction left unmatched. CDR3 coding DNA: TGTGCCAGCAGTCCCAGCGGGAGCTCCTACAATGAGCAGTTCTTC. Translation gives CASSPSGSSYNEQFF. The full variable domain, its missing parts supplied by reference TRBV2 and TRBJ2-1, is EPEVTQTPSHQVTQMGQEVILRCVPISNHLYFYWYRQILGQKVEFLVSFYNNEISEKSEIFDDQFSVERPDGSNFTLKIRSTKLEDSAMYFCASSPSGSSYNEQFFGPGTRLTVL.

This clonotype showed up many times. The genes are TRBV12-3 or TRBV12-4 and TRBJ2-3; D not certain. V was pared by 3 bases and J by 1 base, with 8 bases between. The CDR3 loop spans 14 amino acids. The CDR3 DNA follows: TGTGCCAGCAGTTTCATTTCTGGCACAGATACGCAGTATTTT. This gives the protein CASSFISGTDTQYF.

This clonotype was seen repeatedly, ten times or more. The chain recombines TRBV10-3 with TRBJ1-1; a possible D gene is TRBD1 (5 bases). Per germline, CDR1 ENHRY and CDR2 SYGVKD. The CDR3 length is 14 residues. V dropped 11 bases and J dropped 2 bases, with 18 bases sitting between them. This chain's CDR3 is CAPRRGKQNTEAFF. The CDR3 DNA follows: TGTGCCCCACGGAGGGGCAAACAAAACACTGAAGCTTTCTTT.

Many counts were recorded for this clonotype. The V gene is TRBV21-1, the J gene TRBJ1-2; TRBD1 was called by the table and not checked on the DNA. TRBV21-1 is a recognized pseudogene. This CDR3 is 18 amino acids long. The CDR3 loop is CATKRYRDRGCPNYGYTF. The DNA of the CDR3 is TGTGCCACAAAACGATACCGGGACAGGGGCTGTCCCAACTATGGCTACACCTTC.